These 32 T cell receptor beta chains were sequenced from one sample in a study of PD-1 blockade in mismatch repair-deficient tumors. The assay was immunoSEQ multiplex PCR, and TCRdb's table has in-frame clones only and misses some. Of about 84,000 clones listed, roughly 80% are singletons. The sample was peripheral blood, taken 12 weeks after starting pembrolizumab. The origin of the receptors is an adult with mismatch repair-deficient cancer.

The V call is TRBV5-4, the J call TRBJ2-5; maybe TRBD2 (5 bases). CDR3 length: 15 residues. V lost 6 bases and J lost 0, with 15 bases in between. Germline V lookup: CDR1 SGHNT, CDR2 YYREEE (reference sequence). The CDR3 spells CASKIGRRDQETQYF. CDR3 coding DNA: TGTGCCAGCAAAATCGGACGGCGGGACCAAGAGACCCAGTACTTC.

V is TRBV12-5 and J is TRBJ2-1; 7 bases map to TRBD2. From germline, CDR1 is LGHNT and CDR2 FRNRAP. The CDR3 runs to 13 residues. V lost 4 bases and J lost 7; bases outside the gene matches: 4. The CDR3 DNA is TGTGCTAGTGGTTATGGGGGGGGGAATGAGCAGTTCTTC. Translating gives CASGYGGGNEQFF.

V gene TRBV6-9 combines with J gene TRBJ2-5; no reliable D call. V gave up 4 bases and J gave up 7 bases, with 10 bases separating them. CDR3 length: 12 amino acids. Per the germline V gene, CDR1 is MNHGY and CDR2 is SVAAGI. CDR3 sequence (DNA): TGTGCCAGCAGTTCGGGTTTGGGGACCCAGTACTTC. Its translation: CASSSGLGTQYF.

The chain links TRBV11-3 to TRBJ2-1; 10 positions match TRBD2. There are 15 residues in the CDR3. Germline CDR1 is SGHNT and CDR2 is YENEEA. J gave up 7 bases and V 5 bases, and 8 bases lay outside the gene matches. CDR3 residues: CASSPATSGWNEQFF. The CDR3 region has the DNA TGTGCCAGCAGCCCAGCGACTAGCGGGTGGAATGAGCAGTTCTTC. Drawing the rest from reference TRBV11-3 and TRBJ2-1, the complete variable domain is EAGVVQSPRYKIIEKKQPVAFWCNPISGHNTLYWYLQNLGQGPELLIRYENEEAVDDSQLPKDRFSAERLKGVDSTLKIQPAELGDSAVYLCASSPATSGWNEQFFGPGTRLTVL.

This rearrangement joins TRBV10-3 to TRBJ1-5, with no clear D. The germline gives CDR1 ENHRY, CDR2 SYGVKD. V lost 3 bases, J lost 2 bases, and 11 bases lay in between. The CDR3 loop spans 15 amino acids. The DNA for the CDR3 is TGTGCCATCAGTGAAGGAGAGATGGGCAATCAGCCCCAGCATTTT. This encodes CAISEGEMGNQPQHF.

The chain joins TRBV18 to TRBJ2-7; no firm D call. There are 14 residues in the CDR3. From germline, CDR1 is KGHSH and CDR2 LQKENI. Trimming took 3 bases from V and 5 from J, leaving 14 bases between them. This CDR3 is CASSPPSQSDEQYF. The CDR3 DNA is TGTGCCAGCTCACCCCCTTCTCAATCTGACGAGCAGTACTTC.

The chain has TRBV5-6 and TRBJ1-2; tentative D call: TRBD1 (6 bases). The germline V and J ends were trimmed by 2 bases and 5 bases, with 19 bases remaining between them. Germline loops: CDR1 SGHDT, CDR2 YYEEEE. CDR3 length equals 16 residues. CDR3 residues: CASSFGDRRVYYGYTF. The CDR3 DNA follows: TGTGCCAGCAGCTTCGGCGACAGGAGGGTCTATTATGGCTACACCTTC.

The rearrangement links TRBV27 to TRBJ1-2; perhaps TRBD1 as D (6 bases). The CDR3 contains 13 residues. V was shortened by 6 bases and J by 8 bases, with 16 bases between the two germline ends. Germline CDR1 reads MNHEY; CDR2 reads SMNVEV (reference sequence). The CDR3 sequence: CASSTTGSGGYTF. In DNA form, the CDR3 reads TGTGCCAGCAGCACCACAGGGTCCGGGGGCTACACCTTC.

The chain employs TRBV6-1 and TRBJ2-5, with 8 bases that match TRBD1. The CDR3 spans 16 residues. V dropped 2 bases and J dropped 0; count of bases not matched to a gene: 5. Germline CDR1 and CDR2: MNHNS and SASEGT. The CDR3 region is CASSELTGANQETQYF. The DNA of the CDR3 is TGTGCCAGCAGTGAATTGACAGGGGCTAACCAAGAGACCCAGTACTTC.

The V call is TRBV7-9, the J call TRBJ1-2, with TRBD1 matching 10 bases. The CDR3 runs to 13 residues. The V gene end was trimmed by 5 bases and the J gene end by 6 bases; junction bases not matched to a gene: 3. Germline V gene data show CDR1 as SEHNR and CDR2 as FQNEAQ (reference sequence). DNA of the CDR3: TGTGCCAGCAGCGTGACAGGGGGCGATGGCTACACCTTC. Translating it yields CASSVTGGDGYTF.

The chain has TRBV6-1 and TRBJ1-2; 8 nucleotides match TRBD1. The CDR3 is 13 amino acids. V dropped 5 bases and J dropped 5; count of bases not matched to a gene: 4. Germline-derived CDR1 and CDR2 are MNHNS and SASEGT. The CDR3 protein is CASSNGQGYGYTF. The CDR3 coding sequence is TGTGCCAGCAGTAATGGACAGGGTTATGGCTACACCTTC.

This chain joins TRBV5-1 and TRBJ2-3, with TRBD2 matching 13 bases. The length of the CDR3 is 21 residues. The V and J ends lost 4 bases and 2 bases, in that order; junction bases with no gene match: 19. The germline CDR1 and CDR2 sequences are SGHRS and YFSETQ. CDR3: CASSLSLRGLAGASITDTQYF. DNA of the CDR3: TGCGCCAGCAGCCTTAGTCTAAGAGGACTAGCGGGAGCAAGTATCACAGATACGCAGTATTTT.

The V and J genes are TRBV6-1 and TRBJ1-1, with D unresolved. The CDR3 length is 13 residues. Germline lookup yields CDR1 MNHNS and CDR2 SASEGT. V was cut by 7 bases and J by 1 base, with 10 bases left in between. CDR3 in DNA: TGTGCCAGCACGGGCAGAGAGAACACTGAAGCTTTCTTT. Protein product: CASTGRENTEAFF.

The rearrangement uses TRBV9 and TRBJ2-1; 7 positions agree with TRBD2. V lost 0 bases to trimming and J lost 6 bases; unmatched junction nucleotides: 9. The germline CDR1 and CDR2 sequences are SGDLS and YYNGEE. The CDR3 contains 16 residues. Here the CDR3 reads CASSVDGGGPGNEQFF. The CDR3 DNA reads TGTGCCAGCAGCGTAGACGGGGGAGGGCCCGGCAATGAGCAGTTCTTC.

This chain links TRBV2 with TRBJ2-3; the D gene is possibly TRBD2 (6 bases). This CDR3 comprises 15 residues. Germline V gene lookup returns CDR1 SNHLY and CDR2 FYNNEI. Trimming pared 1 base from V and 2 bases from J, leaving 10 bases between. The CDR3 reads CASSEEQDYTDTQYF. CDR3 nucleotide sequence: TGTGCCAGCAGTGAAGAACAGGACTACACAGATACGCAGTATTTT.

J is TRBJ2-3 and V is TRBV7-9, with D unresolved. CDR3 length: 12 residues. V lost 3 bases and J lost 3, with 4 bases in between. Germline V gene data show CDR1 as SEHNR and CDR2 as FQNEAQ (reference sequence). CDR3 region: CASSFSTDTQYF. CDR3 DNA sequence: TGTGCCAGCAGCTTCTCAACAGATACGCAGTATTTT.

In DNA, the CDR3 is TGTGCCAGCAGCTTAGACGGACAGGGCTGGAACACCATATATTTT. Translation: CASSLDGQGWNTIYF. This chain joins TRBV7-2 and TRBJ1-3; 8 bases align to TRBD1. After removal of 1 base from V and 7 bases from J, the junction contained 6 bases not matched to a gene. The CDR3 sequence is 15 residues long. From germline, CDR1 is SGHTA and CDR2 FQGNSA.

This clone was observed a handful of times. The chain has TRBV7-2 and TRBJ1-2; no definite D call. Trimming took 1 base from V and 4 from J, leaving 7 bases between them. The CDR3 is 13 amino acids. CDR1 and CDR2 (germline): SGHTA, FQGNSA. The CDR3 sequence: CASSLVQFYGYTF. For the CDR3, the DNA is TGTGCCAGCAGCTTAGTACAGTTCTATGGCTACACCTTC.

V usage is TRBV5-1 and J usage is TRBJ1-1, with no clear D. Germline V gene data show CDR1 as SGHRS and CDR2 as YFSETQ. V gave up 1 base and J gave up 0 bases, with 10 bases separating them. This CDR3 has 15 amino acids. As DNA, the CDR3 is TGCGCCAGCAGCTTGTCGAGCCTGCTGAACACTGAAGCTTTCTTT. Amino acid sequence: CASSLSSLLNTEAFF.

The CDR3 bases are TGTGCCTGGAGCGATAGACTAGTGAGCACCGGGGAGCTGTTTTTT. Translated, it gives CAWSDRLVSTGELFF. This chain joins TRBV30 and TRBJ2-2; tentatively, D is TRBD2 (6 bases). The V gene lost 3 bases and the J gene lost 4 bases, with 15 bases spanning the gap. This CDR3 contains 15 residues. Germline assignment: CDR1 GTSNPN and CDR2 SVGIG (reference sequence).

This clone came up once. J is TRBJ2-7 and V is TRBV25-1; 7 bases are shared with TRBD2. Per the germline V gene, CDR1 is MGHDK and CDR2 is SYGVNS. The CDR3 runs 15 residues. V trimming: 0 bases; J trimming: 3 bases; junction bases outside the gene matches: 5. CDR3 protein: CASSEYGASGYEQYF. The CDR3 nucleotides read TGTGCCAGCAGTGAATACGGGGCTAGCGGCTACGAGCAGTACTTC.

In its sample, this clone was seen once. The CDR3 nucleotides are TGTGCCAGCAGTTACTCCGACACAGATACGCAGTATTTT. Protein product: CASSYSDTDTQYF. V is TRBV6-5 and J is TRBJ2-3; D gene unclear. The V gene's germline CDR1 is MNHEY and CDR2 SVGAGI. V dropped 0 bases and J dropped 2 bases, with 3 bases sitting between them. This CDR3 has 13 residues.

This sequence joins TRBV5-5 and TRBJ2-1; D not resolved. The ends were cut back, 0 bases at V and 4 bases at J, with 5 bases in the middle. The V gene's germline CDR1 is SGHKS and CDR2 YYEKEE (reference sequence). The CDR3 extends over 13 amino acids. The DNA for the CDR3 is TGTGCCAGCAGCTTGGCCCCGTACAATGAGCAGTTCTTC. It yields the protein CASSLAPYNEQFF.

This sequence joins TRBV7-2 and TRBJ2-2; TRBD2 aligns across 14 bases. V shed 4 bases and J 1 base; nucleotides not matched to a gene: 8. The CDR3 runs to 19 residues. Germline loops: CDR1 SGHTA, CDR2 FQGNSA. CDR3 loop: CASSSGLAGDYENTGELFF. The CDR3 DNA follows: TGTGCCAGCAGCTCGGGACTAGCGGGAGACTACGAGAACACCGGGGAGCTGTTTTTT. The full variable domain, its missing parts supplied by reference TRBV7-2 and TRBJ2-2, is GAGVSQSPSNKVTEKGKDVELRCDPISGHTALYWYRQSLGQGLEFLIYFQGNSAPDKSGLPSDRFSAERTGGSVSTLTIQRTQQEDSAVYLCASSSGLAGDYENTGELFFGEGSRLTVL.

The chain has TRBV7-2 and TRBJ2-1; D unclear. Per the germline V gene, CDR1 is SGHTA and CDR2 is FQGNSA. This CDR3 is 15 amino acids long. V lost 5 bases and J lost 7, with 18 bases in between. CDR3 sequence reads: CASSRTPRRSNEQFF. In DNA, the CDR3 is TGTGCCAGCAGCCGCACCCCCCGGCGGAGTAATGAGCAGTTCTTC.

The J gene is TRBJ2-7, the V gene TRBV30; D is unresolved. V shed 1 base and J shed 2 bases, with 12 bases lying between them. The CDR3 is 14 residues long. Germline lookup yields CDR1 GTSNPN and CDR2 SVGIG (reference sequence). The DNA of the CDR3 is TGTGCCTGGAGTGGGACCTACCCTCCCTACGAGCAGTACTTC. It is translated as CAWSGTYPPYEQYF.

This clone has only a few counts. The V and J genes are TRBV5-4 and TRBJ2-5; 8 bases are a match to TRBD2. The CDR3 extends over 17 amino acids. The germline V gene encodes CDR1 SGHNT and CDR2 YYREEE (reference sequence). J gave up 3 bases and V 1 base, and 11 bases lay outside the gene matches. The DNA for the CDR3 is TGTGCCAGCAGCTTGAGGGGGACTAGTGGTCCGGAAGAGACCCAGTACTTC. Protein sequence: CASSLRGTSGPEETQYF. Looking up the rest from reference TRBV5-4 and TRBJ2-5 gives the full variable domain: ETGVTQSPTHLIKTRGQQVTLRCSSQSGHNTVSWYQQALGQGPQFIFQYYREEENGRGNFPPRFSGLQFPNYSSELNVNALELDDSALYLCASSLRGTSGPEETQYFGPGTRLLVL.

The gene calls are TRBV19 and TRBJ2-1; 8 bases match TRBD2. Germline V gene lookup returns CDR1 LNHDA and CDR2 SQIVND (reference sequence). V dropped 6 bases and J dropped 0; count of bases not matched to a gene: 4. The CDR3 contains 15 residues. CDR3 loop: CASSPGRGSYNEQFF. The CDR3 region has the DNA TGTGCCAGTAGCCCCGGGAGGGGCTCCTACAATGAGCAGTTCTTC.

This chain links TRBV5-1 with TRBJ1-4; no clear D. The CDR3 spans 15 residues. Germline V gene data show CDR1 as SGHRS and CDR2 as YFSETQ. Deletions cut 4 bases from V and 0 bases from J, with 10 bases between. CDR3: CASSRRSATNEKLFF. Here the CDR3 DNA reads TGCGCCAGCAGCCGGAGATCGGCAACTAATGAAAAACTGTTTTTT.

The V gene is TRBV5-6, the J gene TRBJ2-1; 14 positions agree with TRBD2. Germline assignment: CDR1 SGHDT and CDR2 YYEEEE. J gave up 2 bases and V 4 bases, and 5 bases lay outside the gene matches. The CDR3 loop spans 17 amino acids. The CDR3 region has the DNA TGTGCCAGCAGCCTGGGACTAGCGGGAGATCCCTACAATGAGCAGTTCTTC. Its protein product is CASSLGLAGDPYNEQFF.

This chain connects TRBV7-9 to TRBJ1-4; D ambiguous. Trimming took 3 bases from V and 0 from J, leaving 8 bases between them. The CDR3 runs 15 residues. The germline V gene has CDR1 SEHNR and CDR2 FQNEAQ (reference sequence). The CDR3 region has the DNA TGTGCCAGCAGCTTGTCGGCTGCAACTAATGAAAAACTGTTTTTT. Translated: CASSLSAATNEKLFF.

This clone came up once. The J gene is TRBJ2-2, the V gene TRBV4-2, with D possibly TRBD2 on 5 matching bases. Germline V gene sequence: CDR1 LGHNA, CDR2 YNFKEQ. Trimming removed 3 bases from V and 2 bases from J, with 10 bases in between. The CDR3 contains 15 residues. The CDR3 loop is CASSQATGNTGELFF. Written as DNA, the CDR3 is TGTGCCAGCAGCCAGGCGACGGGAAACACCGGGGAGCTGTTTTTT.